This entry features one T cell receptor (beta chain) sequence. This sample is part of a study of molecular identifiers for immune sequencing clone quantification. The CDR3 is made up of 11 amino acids. CDR1 LGHNA and CDR2 YNFKEQ come from the germline V gene. V was cut by 1 base and J by 7 bases, with 3 bases left in between. Each CDR3 protein gets one entry after TCRdb re-called the PCR reads with MiXCR. Altogether nearly 55,000 distinct CDR3 sequences are present, more than 35% being singletons, with the ten largest covering 3% to 4%. The sample comprised naive CD8+ T cells from blood, with Jurkat cell RNA spiked in. Subset here: FACS-sorted CD8+CD4-CCR7+CD45RA+ naive T cells. The source is a human donor in good health. Some libraries in this study had Jurkat cell RNA spiked in. The gene calls are TRBV4-2 and TRBJ2-3, with D unresolved. The CDR3 DNA reads as TGTGCCAGCAGCCAAGGATATACGCAGTATTTT. Its protein product is CASSQGYTQYF.